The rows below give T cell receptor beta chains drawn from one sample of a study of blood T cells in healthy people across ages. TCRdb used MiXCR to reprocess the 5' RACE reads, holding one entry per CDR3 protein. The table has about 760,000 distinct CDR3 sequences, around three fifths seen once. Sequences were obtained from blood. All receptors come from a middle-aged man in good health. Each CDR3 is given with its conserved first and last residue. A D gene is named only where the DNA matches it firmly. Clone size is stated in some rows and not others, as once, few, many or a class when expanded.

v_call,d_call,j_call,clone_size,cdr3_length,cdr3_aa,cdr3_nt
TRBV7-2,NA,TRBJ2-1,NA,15,CASSPQLSSYNEQFF,TGTGCCAGCAGCCCACAGCTGAGCTCCTACAATGAGCAGTTCTTC
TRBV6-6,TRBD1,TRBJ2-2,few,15,CASSYSRTGSGELFF,TGTGCCAGCAGTTACTCGAGGACAGGGTCCGGGGAGCTGTTTTTT
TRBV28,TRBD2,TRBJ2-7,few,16,CASIPLTSGKSYEQYF,TGTGCCAGCATCCCCTTGACTAGCGGAAAATCCTACGAGCAGTACTTC
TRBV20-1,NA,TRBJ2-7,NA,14,CSARGRGALYEQYF,TGCAGTGCTAGAGGCCGGGGGGCCCTCTACGAGCAGTACTTC
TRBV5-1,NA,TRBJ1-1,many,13,CASSLGIDPEAFF,TGCGCCAGCAGCTTGGGGATAGATCCTGAAGCTTTCTTT
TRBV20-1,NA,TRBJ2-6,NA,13,CSARNTGANVLTF,TGCAGTGCTCGGAATACTGGGGCCAACGTCCTGACTTTC
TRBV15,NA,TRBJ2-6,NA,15,CATSIRGSGANVLTF,TGTGCCACCAGCATAAGGGGATCTGGGGCCAACGTCCTGACTTTC
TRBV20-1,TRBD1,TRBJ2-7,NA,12,CSVTDRAYEQYF,TGCAGTGTCACTGACAGGGCCTACGAGCAGTACTTC
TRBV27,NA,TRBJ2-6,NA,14,CASSFIEGGNVLTF,TGTGCCAGCAGTTTCATCGAGGGGGGGAACGTCCTGACTTTC
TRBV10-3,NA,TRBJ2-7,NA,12,CAIMAEAYEQYF,TGTGCCATCATGGCGGAAGCCTACGAGCAGTACTTC
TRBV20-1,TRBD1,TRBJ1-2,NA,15,CSARQPGQGYYGYTF,TGCAGTGCTAGACAACCGGGACAGGGATACTATGGCTACACCTTC
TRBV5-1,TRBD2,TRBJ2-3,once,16,CASSPLGGGSTDTQYF,TGCGCCAGCAGCCCTCTGGGGGGGGGAAGCACAGATACGCAGTATTTT
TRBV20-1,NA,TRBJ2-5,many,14,CSARDWGGQETQYF,TGCAGTGCTAGAGATTGGGGCGGGCAAGAGACCCAGTACTTC
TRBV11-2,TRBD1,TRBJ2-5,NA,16,CASSLVSGQYQETQYF,TGTGCCAGCAGCTTAGTCTCGGGACAGTATCAAGAGACCCAGTACTTC
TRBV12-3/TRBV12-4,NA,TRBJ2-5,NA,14,CASTRWGGNAEQYF,TGTGCCAGCACCAGGTGGGGCGGGAACGCTGAGCAGTACTTC
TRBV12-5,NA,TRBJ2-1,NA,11,CASGYRDEQFF,TGTGCTAGTGGTTACAGGGATGAGCAGTTCTTC
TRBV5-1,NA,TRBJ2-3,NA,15,CASSSSGVDTGTQYF,TGCGCCAGCAGCTCCTCCGGGGTAGACACAGGTACGCAGTATTTT
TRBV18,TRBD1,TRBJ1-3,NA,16,CASSARQGSSGNTIYF,TGTGCCAGCTCAGCACGACAGGGAAGCTCTGGAAACACCATATATTTT
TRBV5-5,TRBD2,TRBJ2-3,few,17,CASSLVPAGDTTDTQYF,TGTGCCAGCAGCTTGGTTCCTGCGGGAGACACCACAGATACGCAGTATTTT
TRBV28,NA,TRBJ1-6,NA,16,CASRVWGAAENSPLHF,TGTGCCAGCAGGGTATGGGGGGCGGCTGAAAATTCACCCCTCCACTTT
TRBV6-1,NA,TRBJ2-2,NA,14,CASSAGLVTGELFF,TGTGCCAGCAGTGCGGGGTTGGTCACCGGGGAGCTGTTTTTT
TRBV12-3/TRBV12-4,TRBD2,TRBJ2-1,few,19,CASSSTGLAGGHSYNEQFF,TGTGCCAGCAGTTCGACCGGACTAGCGGGGGGCCACTCCTACAATGAGCAGTTCTTC
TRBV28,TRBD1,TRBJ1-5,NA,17,CASSFAGTARGNQPQHF,TGTGCCAGCAGTTTCGCAGGGACAGCAAGGGGGAATCAGCCCCAGCATTTT
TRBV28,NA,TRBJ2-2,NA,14,CASSLGDVTGELFF,TGTGCCAGCAGTTTGGGGGACGTAACCGGGGAGCTGTTTTTT
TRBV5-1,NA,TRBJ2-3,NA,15,CASSSDGGGEDTQYF,TGCGCCAGCAGCTCCGACGGGGGAGGTGAAGATACGCAGTATTTT
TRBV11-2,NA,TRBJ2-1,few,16,CASSIPGPTPVNEQFF,TGTGCCAGCAGCATACCGGGACCAACCCCTGTGAATGAGCAGTTCTTC
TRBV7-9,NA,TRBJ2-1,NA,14,CASSLPRGLGEQFF,TGTGCCAGCAGCCTCCCCCGAGGGCTCGGAGAGCAGTTCTTC
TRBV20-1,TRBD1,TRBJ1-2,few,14,CSARLPGQGYGYTF,TGCAGTGCTAGATTACCGGGACAGGGGTATGGCTACACCTTC
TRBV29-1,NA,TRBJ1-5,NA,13,CSAVQGVNQPQHF,TGCAGCGCCGTACAGGGAGTAAATCAGCCCCAGCATTTT
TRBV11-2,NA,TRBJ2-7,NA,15,CGSSGLKGLTYEQYF,TGTGGCAGCAGCGGCCTTAAGGGACTCACCTACGAGCAGTACTTC
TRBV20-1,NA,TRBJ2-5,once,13,CSAREHRQETQYF,TGCAGTGCTAGAGAGCACAGGCAAGAGACCCAGTACTTC
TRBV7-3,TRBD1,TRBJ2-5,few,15,CASRKGASLGETQYF,TGTGCCAGCAGAAAGGGGGCCTCGCTGGGGGAGACCCAGTACTTC
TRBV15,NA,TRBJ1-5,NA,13,CATSKTSIEPQHF,TGTGCCACCAGCAAAACCTCGATTGAGCCCCAGCATTTT
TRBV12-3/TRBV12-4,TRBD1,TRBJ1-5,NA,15,CASAPQGALNQPQHF,TGTGCCAGCGCACCACAGGGGGCCCTTAATCAGCCCCAGCATTTT
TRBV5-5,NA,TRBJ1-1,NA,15,CASSFKGLGDTEAFF,TGTGCCAGCAGCTTTAAGGGCCTTGGGGACACTGAAGCTTTCTTT
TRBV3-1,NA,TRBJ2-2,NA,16,CASSQERGVDTGELFF,TGTGCCAGCAGCCAAGAAAGGGGGGTCGACACCGGGGAGCTGTTTTTT
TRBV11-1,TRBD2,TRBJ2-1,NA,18,CASSLVWTSGGPGNEQFF,TGTGCCAGCAGCTTAGTCTGGACTAGCGGGGGCCCAGGGAATGAGCAGTTCTTC
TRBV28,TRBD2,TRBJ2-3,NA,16,CASSPPAGGAPDTQYF,TGTGCCAGCAGTCCCCCGGCGGGGGGGGCCCCAGATACGCAGTATTTT
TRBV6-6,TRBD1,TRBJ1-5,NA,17,CASSYGGSGQGDQPQHF,TGTGCCAGCAGTTACGGAGGAAGCGGACAGGGGGATCAGCCCCAGCATTTT
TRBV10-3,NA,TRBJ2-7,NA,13,CAINGGSFYEQYF,TGTGCCATCAACGGGGGCAGCTTTTACGAGCAGTACTTC
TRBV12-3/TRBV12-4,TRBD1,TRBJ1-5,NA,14,CASRRTGGTQPQHF,TGTGCCAGCAGAAGGACAGGGGGCACTCAGCCCCAGCATTTT
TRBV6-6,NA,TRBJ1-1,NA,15,CASTHSTTQNTEAFF,TGTGCCAGCACCCACAGCACGACACAGAACACTGAAGCTTTCTTT
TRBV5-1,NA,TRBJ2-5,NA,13,CASSLPTEETQYF,TGCGCCAGCAGCTTGCCGACAGAAGAGACCCAGTACTTC
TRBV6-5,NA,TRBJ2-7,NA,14,CASKRQGGMGEQYF,TGTGCCAGCAAGAGACAGGGAGGTATGGGCGAGCAGTACTTC
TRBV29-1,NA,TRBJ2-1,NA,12,CSATPGGNEQFF,TGCAGCGCCACCCCTGGAGGGAATGAGCAGTTCTTC
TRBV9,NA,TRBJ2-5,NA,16,CASSAAGRIVYNEQYF,TGTGCCAGCAGCGCAGCTGGAAGGATCGTCTACAATGAGCAGTACTTC
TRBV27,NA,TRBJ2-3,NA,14,CASSLAGQSDTQYF,TGTGCCAGCAGTTTAGCGGGTCAATCAGATACGCAGTATTTT
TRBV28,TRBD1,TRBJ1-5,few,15,CATEPRTGGDQPQHF,TGTGCCACCGAACCACGAACAGGGGGGGATCAGCCCCAGCATTTT
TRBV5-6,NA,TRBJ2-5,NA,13,CASSRVGRETQYF,TGTGCCAGCAGCCGAGTGGGTCGGGAGACCCAGTACTTC
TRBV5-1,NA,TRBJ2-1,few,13,CASAEPGSNEQFF,TGCGCTTCAGCGGAACCGGGGTCCAATGAGCAGTTCTTC
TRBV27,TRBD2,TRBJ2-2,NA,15,CASKLAGPNTGELFF,TGTGCCAGCAAATTAGCGGGGCCGAACACCGGGGAGCTGTTTTTT
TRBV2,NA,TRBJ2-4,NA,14,CASRALASKNIQYF,TGTGCCAGCAGGGCGCTAGCATCCAAAAACATTCAGTACTTC